The sequence of this T cell receptor (beta chain) was determined in a study of T cells after yellow fever vaccination. Overall study: Where fractions had low cell numbers, libraries were prepared from them with the SMART-Seq v4 Ultra Low Input RNA kit.

V trimming: 6 bases; J trimming: 3 bases; junction bases outside the gene matches: 7. This CDR3 comprises 14 residues. Germline V gene sequence: CDR1 SGHRS, CDR2 YFSETQ. TCRdb ran MiXCR on the 5' RACE reads and lists one entry per CDR3 protein. The sample holds about 260,000 distinct CDR3 sequences, around 4.9% seen once. This clonotype was found a few times. What it binds is not known. Study-level findings and limits: Contaminating bulk clonotypes could be abundant in FACS-sorted repertoires. Post-booster samples contained most primary-vaccination clones (approximately 97% CD4, about 90% CD8). A small proportion of clonotypes was detected in both the CD4 and CD8 compartments.

The clonotype was recovered from a man aged 18 to 30 who received the YFV17D yellow fever vaccine. The sample was CD4+ T cells sorted from PBMCs, taken on the day of the yellow fever booster vaccination. V usage is TRBV5-1 and J usage is TRBJ2-7, with TRBD1 identical over 9 bases. CDR3 region: CASTRDRAFYEQYF. DNA for the CDR3: TGCGCCAGCACGAGGGACAGGGCTTTCTACGAGCAGTACTTC. Full variable domain (missing parts from reference TRBV5-1 and TRBJ2-7): KAGVTQTPRYLIKTRGQQVTLSCSPISGHRSVSWYQQTPGQGLQFLFEYFSETQRNKGNFPGRFSGRQFSNSRSEMNVSTLELGDSALYLCASTRDRAFYEQYFGPGTRLTVT.